A single sample is the source of the 14 T cell receptor beta chains below, sequenced in a study of T cell responses to AZD1222 COVID-19 vaccine. TCRdb's table, derived via immunoSEQ multiplex PCR, lists solely in-frame clones and lacks some. The data contain 150,000 to 200,000 clones, about nine tenths of them singletons. This sample comprised peripheral blood, obtained on day 0 of AZD1222 vaccination. These receptors were collected from an adult in good health.

This sequence joins TRBV28 and TRBJ1-1, with D possibly TRBD1 on 6 matching bases. Germline assignment: CDR1 MDHEN and CDR2 SYDVKM. The CDR3 runs 12 residues. Trimming left V 5 bases short and J 5 bases short, with 9 bases between. The CDR3 nucleotides are TGTGCCAGCAGTCAAGGGGGAACTGAAGCTTTCTTT. Protein product: CASSQGGTEAFF.

The DNA of the CDR3 is TGTGCCAGCAGCCGCGGACAGGGGGGATCCCTCTCCTACGAGCAGTACTTC. This encodes CASSRGQGGSLSYEQYF. The chain links TRBV3-1 (or the pseudogene TRBV3-2) to TRBJ2-7; 10 nucleotides align to TRBD1. This CDR3 contains 17 residues. Trimming took 4 bases from V and 0 from J; bases not matched to a gene: 9. Germline V lookup: CDR1 LGHDT, CDR2 YNNKEL (reference sequence).

CDR3 residues: CASSLTVTPSHEQYF. CDR3 coding DNA: TGTGCCAGCAGCTTAACCGTCACACCTTCCCACGAGCAGTACTTC. The chain combines TRBV7-3 with TRBJ2-7; D uncertain. CDR1 is SGHTA and CDR2 is FQGTGA in the germline V gene. Trimming left V 0 bases short and J 5 bases short, with 14 bases between. The CDR3 length is 15 residues.

This clone was counted once. The chain joins TRBV7-8 to TRBJ2-7, with TRBD1 as a possible D gene (6 bases). Germline CDR1 SGHVS, CDR2 FQNEAQ. The length of the CDR3 is 14 residues. V was pared by 0 bases and J by 5 bases, with 11 bases between. The CDR3 loop reads CASSLAWTDDEQYF. The CDR3 DNA follows: TGTGCCAGCAGCTTAGCGTGGACAGACGACGAGCAGTACTTC.

The chain recombines TRBV7-2 with TRBJ1-3; D uncertain. V was clipped by 2 bases and J by 0 bases, with 5 bases between them. The germline V gene encodes CDR1 SGHTA and CDR2 FQGNSA. CDR3 size: 14 residues. CDR3 loop: CASSLIVSGNTIYF. In DNA, the CDR3 is TGTGCCAGCAGCTTAATCGTCTCTGGAAACACCATATATTTT.

The V call is TRBV7-2, the J call TRBJ1-1, with no clear D. CDR3 size: 15 residues. The V gene lost 5 bases and the J gene lost 0 bases, with 13 bases spanning the gap. Per germline, CDR1 SGHTA and CDR2 FQGNSA. Written as DNA, the CDR3 is TGTGCCAGCAGCCCGGGAGTGACGATGAACACTGAAGCTTTCTTT. Translating gives CASSPGVTMNTEAFF.

In DNA form, the CDR3 reads TGTGCCAGCAGCCCTACTGTTACGGGCCCTCCTGGAAACACCATATATTTT. This gives the protein CASSPTVTGPPGNTIYF. The chain recombines TRBV7-6 with TRBJ1-3; D is unresolved. Germline CDR1 is SGHVS and CDR2 is FNYEAQ. The CDR3 contains 17 residues. Deletions cut 5 bases from V and 2 bases from J, with 19 bases between. Complete variable domain (other parts from reference TRBV7-6 and TRBJ1-3): GAGVSQSPRYKVTKRGQDVALRCDPISGHVSLYWYRQALGQGPEFLTYFNYEAQQDKSGLPNDRFSAERPEGSISTLTIQRTEQRDSAMYRCASSPTVTGPPGNTIYFGEGSWLTVV.

CDR3 bases: TGTGCCAGCAGCCAAGAAGGGAGCTATGGTGAGCAGTTCTTC. Translating it yields CASSQEGSYGEQFF. The chain has TRBV14 and TRBJ2-1; a weak D match, TRBD2 (5 bases). The V gene lost 0 bases and the J gene lost 9 bases, with 12 bases spanning the gap. The CDR3 is 14 amino acids. From germline, CDR1 is SGHDN and CDR2 FVKESK.

This sequence joins TRBV30 and TRBJ2-7, with TRBD2 as a possible D gene (5 bases). The CDR3 extends over 12 amino acids. The V end was cut by 6 bases, the J end by 3 bases, with 12 bases between. Germline CDR1 and CDR2: GTSNPN and SVGIG (reference sequence). CDR3 in amino acids: CACRTSLYEQYF. In nucleotides, the CDR3 is TGTGCCTGTCGGACTTCGCTCTACGAGCAGTACTTC.

The chain employs TRBV4-1 and TRBJ1-6; D is perhaps TRBD1 (6 bases). V was trimmed by 4 bases and J by 8 bases, leaving 18 bases between them. Germline CDR1 and CDR2: MGHRA and YSYEKL. CDR3 size: 16 residues. CDR3 in DNA: TGCGCCAGCAGCCCCCACCCACAGGGCTCGGATTCACCCCTCCACTTT. Translating gives CASSPHPQGSDSPLHF.

The rearrangement joins TRBV6-2 or TRBV6-3 to TRBJ2-5; 12 bases match TRBD2. V dropped 4 bases and J dropped 9; count of bases not matched to a gene: 12. CDR3 length equals 16 residues. Germline loops: CDR1 MNHEY, CDR2 SVGEGT. In DNA, the CDR3 is TGTGCCAGCAGTTCCAAGAGACTAGCGGGAGAGGGGTCCCAGTACTTC. Protein product: CASSSKRLAGEGSQYF.

This chain links TRBV28 with TRBJ2-1; 9 nucleotides match TRBD2. This CDR3 has 16 residues. J lost 3 bases, V lost 1 base, and 4 bases had no gene match. CDR1 and CDR2 from the germline V gene are MDHEN and SYDVKM. The CDR3 is CASSLSGLAHYNEQFF. The CDR3 bases are TGTGCCAGCAGTTTATCCGGACTAGCGCACTACAATGAGCAGTTCTTC. The full variable domain, in which reference TRBV28 and TRBJ2-1 provide the parts outside the CDR3, is DVKVTQSSRYLVKRTGEKVFLECVQDMDHENMFWYRQDPGLGLRLIYFSYDVKMKEKGDIPEGYSVSREKKERFSLILESASTNQTSMYLCASSLSGLAHYNEQFFGPGTRLTVL.

This clone was found once. The chain employs TRBV5-1 and TRBJ2-7; TRBD2 matches at 9 bases. Germline values: CDR1 SGHRS, CDR2 YFSETQ. This CDR3 spans 15 amino acids. V dropped 0 bases and J dropped 7; count of bases not matched to a gene: 8. The CDR3 here is CASSLAVAGVDEQYF. The DNA for the CDR3 is TGCGCCAGCAGCTTGGCGGTAGCGGGAGTGGATGAGCAGTACTTC.

The rearrangement uses TRBV28 and TRBJ2-1; 7 nucleotides line up with TRBD1. Germline CDR1 MDHEN, CDR2 SYDVKM. The V gene end was trimmed by 4 bases and the J gene end by 7 bases; junction bases not matched to a gene: 13. CDR3 length: 16 residues. The CDR3 region has the DNA TGTGCCAGCAGTTCCAGCTCGACAGGGAAGAGGAATGAGCAGTTCTTC. Amino acids: CASSSSSTGKRNEQFF.